The 13 T cell receptor beta chains listed next were all sequenced from one sample in a study of regulatory T cells. Whole-study findings and limits: Hydrophobic residues at CDR3 positions 6 and 7 were enriched in conventional CD4+ T cells of CD3G-deficient patients.

Their target antigens are unknown. Primers: 52 TRBV forward and 13 TRBJ reverse. Sequencing used immunoSEQ multiplex PCR; TCRdb keeps in-frame clones, though not all of them. Of almost 30,000 clones detected, under 95% appear once; the ten largest clones hold 1.5% to 1.8%. The sequenced sample consisted of conventional CD4+ T cells sorted from blood. The receptors here all came from a person aged 18 to 30 with CD3G deficiency.

The chain has TRBV6-1 and TRBJ2-3; 7 nucleotides line up with TRBD2. The CDR3 consists of 15 residues. The ends lost 4 bases at V and 2 bases at J; junction bases unmatched: 6. In germline, CDR1 is MNHNS, CDR2 SASEGT. CDR3 in amino acids: CASSVSSGLTDTQYF. The DNA for the CDR3 is TGTGCCAGCAGTGTGTCTAGCGGCCTCACAGATACGCAGTATTTT.

The chain recombines TRBV28 with TRBJ2-2, with TRBD1 as a possible D gene (5 bases). The length of the CDR3 is 16 residues. Germline V gene lookup returns CDR1 MDHEN and CDR2 SYDVKM. Trimming left V 5 bases short and J 6 bases short, with 19 bases between. CDR3 bases: TGTGCCAGCAGTCCGTCCCCATTAAGGGGCGCCGGGGAGCTGTTTTTT. Translating it yields CASSPSPLRGAGELFF.

The rearrangement joins TRBV6-1 to TRBJ1-5; 7 nucleotides align to TRBD1. This CDR3 spans 13 amino acids. J gave up 4 bases and V 6 bases, and 3 bases lay outside the gene matches. Looked up from germline, CDR1 is MNHNS and CDR2 is SASEGT. The CDR3 loop reads CASSGQANQPQHF. DNA for the CDR3: TGTGCCAGCAGCGGACAGGCTAATCAGCCCCAGCATTTT.

This clone was seen only a few times. The gene calls are TRBV6-1 and TRBJ2-7; D remains ambiguous. This CDR3 contains 12 residues. The germline V gene has CDR1 MNHNS and CDR2 SASEGT. V shed 6 bases and J shed 3 bases, with 9 bases lying between them. CDR3 bases: TGTGCCAGCAGCCATAGGGACTACGAGCAGTACTTC. It yields the protein CASSHRDYEQYF.

The chain couples TRBV10-2 to TRBJ1-1, with 7 bases lining up with TRBD1. Looked up from germline, CDR1 is WSHSY and CDR2 is SAAADI. The CDR3 length is 13 residues. J gave up 5 bases and V 8 bases, and 8 bases lay outside the gene matches. For the CDR3, the DNA is TGCGCCAGCGCAAGGGGGCTGGGGACTGAAGCTTTCTTT. Protein product: CASARGLGTEAFF.

V gene TRBV4-3 combines with J gene TRBJ2-7, with TRBD2 identical over 8 bases. Germline V gene lookup returns CDR1 LGHNA and CDR2 YSLEER. There are 21 residues in the CDR3. The V and J ends lost 0 bases and 6 bases, in that order; junction bases with no gene match: 25. In nucleotides, the CDR3 is TGCGCCAGCAGCCAAGAGTTGGAGCGGGGGCGCGGGGGGTGGATCGGGAGCGAGCAGTACTTC. This codes for CASSQELERGRGGWIGSEQYF.

The V and J genes are TRBV5-1 and TRBJ2-3; D call uncertain. V lost 0 bases and J 0 bases, leaving 5 bases between the germline ends. CDR1 and CDR2 (germline): SGHRS, YFSETQ. This CDR3 region has 14 residues. The CDR3 sequence is CASSLGLSTDTQYF. In DNA form, the CDR3 reads TGCGCCAGCAGCTTGGGGCTGAGCACAGATACGCAGTATTTT.

The rearrangement uses TRBV11-2 and TRBJ2-3; 9 bases are a match to TRBD1. The CDR3 extends over 17 amino acids. Trimming cost V 5 bases and J 4 bases; bases outside gene matches: 13. Germline-derived CDR1 and CDR2 are SGHAT and FQNNGV. The CDR3 sequence: CASSPTRQGVMPDTQYF. The CDR3 DNA sequence: TGTGCCAGCAGCCCGACGAGACAGGGGGTAATGCCAGATACGCAGTATTTT.

This clone is a singleton in its sample. The V and J genes are TRBV10-3 and TRBJ1-2; tentatively, D is TRBD1 (5 bases). Per germline, CDR1 ENHRY and CDR2 SYGVKD. The CDR3 runs 12 residues. Trimming shortened V by 2 bases and J by 4 bases, and 5 bases separated the two germline ends. The CDR3 spells CAISEDSYGYTF. The CDR3 coding sequence is TGTGCCATCAGTGAGGACAGCTATGGCTACACCTTC.

The chain has TRBV5-1 and TRBJ2-1; 7 bases are shared with TRBD2. J gave up 2 bases and V 6 bases, and 5 bases lay outside the gene matches. The CDR3 runs to 14 residues. The germline V gene has CDR1 SGHRS and CDR2 YFSETQ. The CDR3 sequence is CASKWTSAYNEQFF. CDR3 bases: TGCGCCAGCAAGTGGACTAGTGCCTACAATGAGCAGTTCTTC. Supplemented by reference TRBV5-1 and TRBJ2-1, the full variable domain reads KAGVTQTPRYLIKTRGQQVTLSCSPISGHRSVSWYQQTPGQGLQFLFEYFSETQRNKGNFPGRFSGRQFSNSRSEMNVSTLELGDSALYLCASKWTSAYNEQFFGPGTRLTVL.

This clone was seen a single time. The chain employs TRBV28 and TRBJ2-7; 10 bases line up with TRBD2. The V gene's germline CDR1 is MDHEN and CDR2 SYDVKM. With 3 bases clipped from V and 9 bases from J, the junction kept 2 bases outside the gene matches. This CDR3 is built from 12 residues. The chain's CDR3 is CASSLASGRQYF. CDR3 DNA sequence: TGTGCCAGCAGTTTGGCTAGCGGGAGGCAGTACTTC. Together with reference TRBV28 and TRBJ2-7, the CDR3 gives the full variable domain: DVKVTQSSRYLVKRTGEKVFLECVQDMDHENMFWYRQDPGLGLRLIYFSYDVKMKEKGDIPEGYSVSREKKERFSLILESASTNQTSMYLCASSLASGRQYFGPGTRLTVT.

J is TRBJ1-4 and V is TRBV6-1; no clear D gene. Germline V gene sequence: CDR1 MNHNS, CDR2 SASEGT. CDR3 size: 12 residues. V shed 4 bases and J shed 8 bases, with 8 bases lying between them. The DNA for the CDR3 is TGTGCCAGCAGTGGGGGAGTGGAAAAACTGTTTTTT. This sequence encodes CASSGGVEKLFF.

Only one count was recorded for this clone. CDR3 sequence (DNA): TGTGCCAGCAGCTTGTGGGAGACCCAGTACTTC. It yields the protein CASSLWETQYF. The chain joins TRBV5-5 to TRBJ2-5; D call uncertain. Per germline, CDR1 SGHKS and CDR2 YYEKEE (reference sequence). CDR3 size: 11 residues. V shed 1 base and J shed 5 bases, with 3 bases lying between them.